This T cell receptor (beta chain) was retrieved from a study of molecular identifiers for immune sequencing clone quantification. CD8+CD4-CCR7+CD45RA+ cells were sorted as naive CD8 T cells. After removal of 2 bases from V and 2 bases from J, the junction contained 3 bases not matched to a gene. Per the germline V gene, CDR1 is MNHEY and CDR2 is SVGEGT. This CDR3 region has 14 residues. Note on this clonotype: Its target is not known.

Notes on the study in general: Spiked TCR RNA from one Jurkat cell reportedly showed up when mixed among 800,000 to 1,000,000 naive cells.

Via MiXCR, TCRdb re-called the PCR reads, giving one row per CDR3 protein. The sample lists just over 95,000 distinct CDR3 sequences; 24% were seen once. This TCR came from a human donor in good health. Some libraries in this study had Jurkat cell RNA spiked in. The gene calls are TRBV6-2 or TRBV6-3 and TRBJ2-7; 7 bases match TRBD1. The sequencing sample was made of naive CD8+ T cells from blood, with Jurkat cell RNA spiked in. The subset here: FACS-sorted CD8+CD4-CCR7+CD45RA+ naive T cells. CDR3 loop: CASSYDRDPYEQYF. CDR3 in DNA: TGTGCCAGCAGTTACGACAGGGACCCCTACGAGCAGTACTTC.